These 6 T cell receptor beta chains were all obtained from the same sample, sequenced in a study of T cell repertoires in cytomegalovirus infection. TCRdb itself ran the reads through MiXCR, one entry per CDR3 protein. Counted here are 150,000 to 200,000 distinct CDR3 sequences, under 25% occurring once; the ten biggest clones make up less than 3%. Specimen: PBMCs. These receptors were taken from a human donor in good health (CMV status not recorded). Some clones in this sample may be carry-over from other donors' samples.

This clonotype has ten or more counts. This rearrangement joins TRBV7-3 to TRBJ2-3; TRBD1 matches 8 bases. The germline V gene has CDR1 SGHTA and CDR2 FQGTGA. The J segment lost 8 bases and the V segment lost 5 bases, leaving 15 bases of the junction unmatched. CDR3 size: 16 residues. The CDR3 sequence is CASSQTGTGLQATQYF. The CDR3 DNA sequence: TGTGCCAGCAGCCAGACCGGGACAGGCCTTCAGGCTACGCAGTATTTT.

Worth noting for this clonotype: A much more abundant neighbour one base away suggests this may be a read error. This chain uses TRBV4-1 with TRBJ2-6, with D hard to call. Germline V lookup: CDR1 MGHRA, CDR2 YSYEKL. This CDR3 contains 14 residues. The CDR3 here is CARSQEKGANVLTF. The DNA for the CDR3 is TGCGCCCGCAGCCAAGAAAAAGGGGCCAACGTCCTGACTTTC.

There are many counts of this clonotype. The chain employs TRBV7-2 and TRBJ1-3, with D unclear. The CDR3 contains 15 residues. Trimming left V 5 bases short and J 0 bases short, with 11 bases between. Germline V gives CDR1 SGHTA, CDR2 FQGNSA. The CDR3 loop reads CASSRAILSGNTIYF. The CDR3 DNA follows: TGTGCCAGCAGCCGAGCAATACTCTCTGGAAACACCATATATTTT.

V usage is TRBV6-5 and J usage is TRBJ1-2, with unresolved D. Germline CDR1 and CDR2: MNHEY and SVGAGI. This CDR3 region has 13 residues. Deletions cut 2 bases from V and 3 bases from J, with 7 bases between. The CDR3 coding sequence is TGTGCCAGCAGTTACATAAGAGACTATGGCTACACCTTC. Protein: CASSYIRDYGYTF.

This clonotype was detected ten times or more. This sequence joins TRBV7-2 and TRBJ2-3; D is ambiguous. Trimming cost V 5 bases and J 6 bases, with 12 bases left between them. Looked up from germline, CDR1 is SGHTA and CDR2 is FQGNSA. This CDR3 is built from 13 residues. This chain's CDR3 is CASSSEIWDTQYF. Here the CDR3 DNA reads TGTGCCAGCAGCAGTGAGATTTGGGATACGCAGTATTTT.

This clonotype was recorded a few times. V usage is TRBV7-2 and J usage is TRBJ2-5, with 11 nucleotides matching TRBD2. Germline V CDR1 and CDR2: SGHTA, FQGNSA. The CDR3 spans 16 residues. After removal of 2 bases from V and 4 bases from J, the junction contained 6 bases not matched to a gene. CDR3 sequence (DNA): TGTGCCAGCAGCTTAAGAACTAGCGGGGGTGGAGAGACCCAGTACTTC. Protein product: CASSLRTSGGGETQYF.